This T cell receptor (beta chain) was identified in a study of shared T cell receptors in the human thymus. V gave up 1 base and J gave up 0 bases; unmatched junction bases: 4. The CDR3 contains 17 residues. CDR1 SGHDN and CDR2 FVKESK come from the germline V gene. Sequencing used immunoSEQ multiplex PCR; TCRdb keeps in-frame clones, though not all of them. Among hundreds of thousands of clones, more than 75% were seen once, and the ten largest hold over 0.008%. The same data also contributed to another study, on human thymus T cells. That report adds: Use of V and J genes seemed skewed within the thymic and blood repertoires.

This sequence was found in a boy under two years old with a congenital heart defect. The chain is built from TRBV14 and TRBJ2-7, with 12 bases matching TRBD2. Sequenced input: thymocytes. The CDR3 DNA reads as TGTGCCAGCAGCCAAGGTGGACTAGCGGGACCCTCCTACGAGCAGTACTTC. It translates to CASSQGGLAGPSYEQYF.